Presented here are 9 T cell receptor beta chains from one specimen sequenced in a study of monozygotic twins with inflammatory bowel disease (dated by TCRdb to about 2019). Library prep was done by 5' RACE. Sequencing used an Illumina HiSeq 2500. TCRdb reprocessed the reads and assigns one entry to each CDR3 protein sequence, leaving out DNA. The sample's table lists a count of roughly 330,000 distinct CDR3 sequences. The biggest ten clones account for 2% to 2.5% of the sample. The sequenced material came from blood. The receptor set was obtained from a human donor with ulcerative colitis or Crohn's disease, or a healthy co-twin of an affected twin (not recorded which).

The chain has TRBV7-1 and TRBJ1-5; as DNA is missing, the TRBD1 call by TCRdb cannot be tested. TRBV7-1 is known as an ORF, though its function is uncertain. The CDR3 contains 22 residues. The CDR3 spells CASSSRDPGQGILGLSNQPQHF.

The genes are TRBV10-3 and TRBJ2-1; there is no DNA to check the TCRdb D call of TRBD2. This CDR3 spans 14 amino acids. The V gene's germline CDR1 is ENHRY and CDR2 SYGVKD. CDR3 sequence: CAISSSGSYNEQFF.

The CDR3 sequence is CSARDFDGVPYEQYF. The chain joins TRBV20-1 to TRBJ2-7. In germline, CDR1 is DFQATT, CDR2 SNEGSKA (reference sequence). The CDR3 consists of 15 residues.

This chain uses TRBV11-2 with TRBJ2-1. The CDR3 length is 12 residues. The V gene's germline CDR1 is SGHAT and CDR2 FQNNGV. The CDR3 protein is CASSETRNEQFF.

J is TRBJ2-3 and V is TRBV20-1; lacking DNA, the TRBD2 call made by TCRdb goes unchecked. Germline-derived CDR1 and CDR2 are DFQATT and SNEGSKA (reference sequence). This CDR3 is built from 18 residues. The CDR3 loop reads CSARLLRGGSGATDTQYF.

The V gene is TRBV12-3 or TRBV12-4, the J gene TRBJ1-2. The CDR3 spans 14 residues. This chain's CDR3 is CASRALGGNYGYTF.

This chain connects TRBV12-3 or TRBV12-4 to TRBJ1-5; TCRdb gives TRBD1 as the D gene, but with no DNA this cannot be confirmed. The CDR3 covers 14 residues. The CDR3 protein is CASSYDRSRQPQHF.

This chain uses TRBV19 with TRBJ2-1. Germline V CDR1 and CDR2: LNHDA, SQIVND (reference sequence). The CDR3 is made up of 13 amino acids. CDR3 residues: CASSIPRRYEQFF.

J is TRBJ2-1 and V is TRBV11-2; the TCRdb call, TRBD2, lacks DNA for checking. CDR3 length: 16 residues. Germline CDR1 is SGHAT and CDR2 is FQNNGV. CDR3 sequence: CASSAGLAGPRNEQFF.